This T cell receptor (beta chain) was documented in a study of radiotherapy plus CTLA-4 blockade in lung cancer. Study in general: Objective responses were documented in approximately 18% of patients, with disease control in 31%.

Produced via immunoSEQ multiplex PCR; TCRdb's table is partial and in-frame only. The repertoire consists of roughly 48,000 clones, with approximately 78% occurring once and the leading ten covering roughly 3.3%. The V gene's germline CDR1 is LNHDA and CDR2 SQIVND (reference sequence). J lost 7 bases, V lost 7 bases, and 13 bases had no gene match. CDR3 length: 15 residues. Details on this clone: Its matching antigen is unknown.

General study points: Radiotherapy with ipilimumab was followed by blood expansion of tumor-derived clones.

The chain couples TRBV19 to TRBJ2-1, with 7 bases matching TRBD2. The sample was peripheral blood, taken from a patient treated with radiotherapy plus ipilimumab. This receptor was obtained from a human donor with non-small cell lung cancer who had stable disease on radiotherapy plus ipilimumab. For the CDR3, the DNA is TGTGCCAGTACCCCGGGGAGGGATGTTCAAAATGAGCAGTTCTTC. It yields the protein CASTPGRDVQNEQFF.